This entry concerns a single TCR beta chain. Its antigen is not known. V shed 0 bases and J 1 base; nucleotides not matched to a gene: 2. CDR3 length equals 16 residues. CDR1 and CDR2 from the germline V gene are KGHSH and LQKENI. Generated by immunoSEQ multiplex PCR, the TCRdb table keeps only in-frame clones and is missing some. Of over 8,000 clones listed, 70% to 90% are singletons. The source of the sample is a study of STAT3 mutations in large granular lymphocyte leukemia. Study-level points and caveats: In about 30% of the 18 patients, new TCR clonotypes emerged after therapy. Every T-LGLL patient had at least one immunodominant TCRbeta clonotype. In several patients, dominant TCR clone burden exceeded STAT3 mutant burden. Clonal expansion was inferred from other time points because no sample existed at each clone's first appearance.

The chain is built from TRBV18 and TRBJ2-1; TRBD2 aligns across 8 bases. Sequencing was carried out using peripheral blood mononuclear cells. The TCR was taken from a man in his fifties or sixties with T-cell large granular lymphocyte leukemia. Some clones in this sample may be carry-over from other donors' samples. In DNA form, the CDR3 reads TGTGCCAGCTCACCACCAGGACTAGCTTCCTACAATGAGCAGTTCTTC. Its translation: CASSPPGLASYNEQFF.